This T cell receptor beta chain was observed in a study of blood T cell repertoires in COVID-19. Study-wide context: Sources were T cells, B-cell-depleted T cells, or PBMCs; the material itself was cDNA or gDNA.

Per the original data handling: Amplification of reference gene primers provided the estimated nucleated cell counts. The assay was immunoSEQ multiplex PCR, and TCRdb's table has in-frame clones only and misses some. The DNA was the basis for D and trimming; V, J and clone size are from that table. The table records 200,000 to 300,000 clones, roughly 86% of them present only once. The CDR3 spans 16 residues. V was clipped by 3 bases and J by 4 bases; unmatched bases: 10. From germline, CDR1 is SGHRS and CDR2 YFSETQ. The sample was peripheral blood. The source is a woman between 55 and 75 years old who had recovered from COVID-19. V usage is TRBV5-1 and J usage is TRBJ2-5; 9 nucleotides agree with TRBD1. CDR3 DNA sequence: TGCGCCAGCAGCTCCCCGGACAGGGGAAGCTTAGAGACCCAGTACTTC. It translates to CASSSPDRGSLETQYF.